A selection of T cell receptor beta chains follows, all from one sample in a study of control samples from healthy donors and cancer patients. The data were produced by immunoSEQ multiplex PCR, yet TCRdb's version contains in-frame clones alone and is incomplete. The sample carries around 94,000 clones, 92% recorded once. Sequences were obtained from blood. The receptors come from a woman younger than 35 in good health. Both conserved end residues are part of each CDR3. A D gene is named only where the DNA matches it firmly. Part of the rows lack a size; the others show once, few, many or a class for expanded clones.

D gene	J gene	clone size	V gene	CDR3 DNA	CDR3 protein
-	TRBJ1-3	-	TRBV5-8	TGTGCCAGCAGTTCCGGCCCGGAAGACGGAAACACCATATATTTT	CASSSGPEDGNTIYF
TRBD2	TRBJ2-1	-	TRBV6-5	TGTGCCAGCAGTTACTCTAGCGGGGGAGACAATGAGCAGTTCTTC	CASSYSSGGDNEQFF
-	TRBJ1-1	-	TRBV30	TGTGCCTGGAGCCCGGGTACCCCCCAGGCTTTCTTT	CAWSPGTPQAFF
-	TRBJ1-2	-	TRBV15	TGTGCCACCAGCAGAGATCCAGACTATGGCTACACCTTC	CATSRDPDYGYTF
-	TRBJ2-7	few	TRBV7-9	TGTGCCAGCGGGGGTCGCGGCTACGAGCAGTACTTC	CASGGRGYEQYF
-	TRBJ2-2	few	TRBV7-9	TGTGCCAGCAGCCGGACAGACGCGAACACCGGGGAGCTGTTTTTT	CASSRTDANTGELFF
-	TRBJ1-1	-	TRBV20-1	TGCGCACACAGAGCCGACACTGAAGCTTTCTTT	CAHRADTEAFF
TRBD2	TRBJ2-1	-	TRBV4-1	TGCGCCAGCAGCCAAGATGTGGCTAGCGGGAGTCGGTACAATGAGCAGTTCTTC	CASSQDVASGSRYNEQFF
TRBD2	TRBJ2-7	-	TRBV27	TGTGCCAGCAGAATCCTACTAGGGACTAGCGGAGGGCCCCTCTACGAGCAGTACTTC	CASRILLGTSGGPLYEQYF
TRBD2	TRBJ2-1	-	TRBV9	TGTGCCAGCAGCGTAGATACTGGACTAGCGGGTGCCAATGAGCAGTTCTTC	CASSVDTGLAGANEQFF
-	TRBJ1-4	-	TRBV11-3	TGTGCCAGCAGCTTAGGCCCGGTGCACACTAATGAAAAACTGTTTTTT	CASSLGPVHTNEKLFF
-	TRBJ1-1	-	TRBV7-8	TGTGCCAGCATCACAGCAGCTTCTGGACACCGAGACACTGAAGCTTTCTTT	CASITAASGHRDTEAFF
TRBD1	TRBJ2-6	-	TRBV2	TGTGCCAGTGGACAGGGTCCGTTTGCAGGGGCCAACGTCCTGACTTTC	CASGQGPFAGANVLTF
TRBD2	TRBJ2-4	-	TRBV7-3	TGTGCCAGCAGCGCGGGACTAGCGGAGATCAAAAACATTCAGTACTTC	CASSAGLAEIKNIQYF
-	TRBJ2-3	-	TRBV3-1/TRBV3-2	TGTGCCAGCAAGATAGAAGGGTTGGGCACAGATACGCAGTATTTT	CASKIEGLGTDTQYF
-	TRBJ1-2	-	TRBV5-8	TGTGCCAGCAGCTCGTGGGAGGACAGCTATGGCTACACCTTC	CASSSWEDSYGYTF
TRBD2	TRBJ2-3	-	TRBV30	TGTGCCTGGATCAAAACGGGGGGGCTAGCGGGCACAGATACGCAGTATTTT	CAWIKTGGLAGTDTQYF
TRBD1	TRBJ1-2	-	TRBV29-1	TGCAGCGTCGGGACAGGCAACTATGGCTACACCTTC	CSVGTGNYGYTF
TRBD2	TRBJ2-2	-	TRBV9	TGTGCCAGCAGCGTCCGACTAGCGGGGGGCCTGAACACCGGGGAGCTGTTTTTT	CASSVRLAGGLNTGELFF
-	TRBJ1-2	-	TRBV5-1	TGCGCCAGCAGCCCCGGGGGTCAGAACGGCTATGGCTACACCTTC	CASSPGGQNGYGYTF
TRBD2	TRBJ2-3	-	TRBV6-5	TGTGCCAGCAGTTACCTAGCGGGGGGCGGGGATACGCAGTATTTT	CASSYLAGGGDTQYF
-	TRBJ2-5	-	TRBV11-2	TGTGCCAGCAGCTTCTGGGCAGCACAAGAGACCCAGTACTTC	CASSFWAAQETQYF
TRBD1	TRBJ2-6	once	TRBV28	TGTGCCAGCAGTCCGACAGGGGGCCTGGGGGCCAACGTCCTGACTTTC	CASSPTGGLGANVLTF
-	TRBJ2-2	-	TRBV5-5	TGTGCCAGCAGCTTAGAGGGGACCGGGGAGCTGTTTTTT	CASSLEGTGELFF
-	TRBJ1-5	few	TRBV6-5	TGTGCCAGCAGAAGGACCCAAGGCAATCAGCCCCAGCATTTT	CASRRTQGNQPQHF
-	TRBJ1-2	-	TRBV30	TGTGCCTGGAGGGCAGGGATATACACCTTC	CAWRAGIYTF
TRBD2	TRBJ2-3	-	TRBV9	TGTGCCAGCAGCCCCCGGGGGGGAGGGCAGACAGATACGCAGTATTTT	CASSPRGGGQTDTQYF
TRBD2	TRBJ2-5	-	TRBV24-1	TGTGCCACCAGTGATAGACTAGCGGGGGCGCGAGAGACCCAGTACTTC	CATSDRLAGARETQYF
-	TRBJ2-2	-	TRBV5-8	TGTGCCAGCAGCTTGGGGGCAGCTGACACCGGGGAGCTGTTTTTT	CASSLGAADTGELFF
-	TRBJ2-7	-	TRBV30	TGTGCCTGGAGCGTGACGGTTAGCTCCTACGAGCAGTACTTC	CAWSVTVSSYEQYF
TRBD2	TRBJ2-3	-	TRBV11-3	TGTGCCAGCAGCATGGGGGACTATGGGACGCAGTATTTT	CASSMGDYGTQYF
-	TRBJ1-5	-	TRBV10-3	TGTGCCATCAGTGGTCAAAGCGGGAGTGGTAGCAATCAGCCCCAGCATTTT	CAISGQSGSGSNQPQHF
TRBD1	TRBJ2-2	once	TRBV29-1	TGCAGCGTCGGGACAGCTCGCGTCGGGGAGCTGTTTTTT	CSVGTARVGELFF
-	TRBJ2-5	-	TRBV10-3	TGTGCCATCAGTGATGGCTACCAGGAAGAGACCCAGTACTTC	CAISDGYQEETQYF
-	TRBJ1-2	-	TRBV6-5	TGTGCCAGCAGTTACTCGTCCGGGGAGTATGGCTACACCTTC	CASSYSSGEYGYTF
-	TRBJ1-6	-	TRBV2	TGTGCCAGCAGTGACCAACAGAACCTGAGCTCCTATAATTCACCCCTCCACTTT	CASSDQQNLSSYNSPLHF
TRBD2	TRBJ2-5	-	TRBV2	TGTGCCAGCAGTGAACCCCAGCGGGGGCAAGAGACCCAGTACTTC	CASSEPQRGQETQYF
-	TRBJ1-2	-	TRBV7-6	TGTGCCAGCACCTCTCTCCCCGGACAGACATATGGCTACACCTTC	CASTSLPGQTYGYTF
-	TRBJ2-3	-	TRBV6-4	TGTGCCAGCAGTGAGCAGGGGGGGGATACGCAGTATTTT	CASSEQGGDTQYF
TRBD1	TRBJ1-2	-	TRBV19	TGTGCCAGTAGTACCCTAGGACAGGTTTATGGCTACACCTTC	CASSTLGQVYGYTF